This T cell receptor beta chain was recovered during a study of OX40 agonist ivuxolimab in advanced cancers. At the level of the study: Patients with hepatocellular carcinoma, melanoma, renal cell or head and neck cancer made up the dose-escalation patients. Regarding the study as a whole: Researchers did not determine the expanded peripheral T cells' antigen specificity.

Concerning this clone itself: Antigen unknown.

V was pared by 1 base and J by 0 bases, with 10 bases between. The CDR3 is made up of 16 amino acids. Germline V gene lookup returns CDR1 SGHNT and CDR2 YYREEE (reference sequence). TCRdb's copy holds only in-frame clones and misses some; the assay was immunoSEQ multiplex PCR. The sample carries some 94,000 clones, roughly nine tenths recorded once. The V gene is TRBV5-4, the J gene TRBJ2-2; D is unresolved. This TCR was recovered from an adult with an advanced solid tumor such as melanoma, head and neck, liver or kidney cancer. Source: CD4+ or CD8+ T cells sorted from blood, taken in a trial of the OX40 agonist ivuxolimab. CDR3 nucleotide sequence: TGTGCCAGCAGCTTGTATAGGTCCGCGAACACCGGGGAGCTGTTTTTT. Protein: CASSLYRSANTGELFF.